This TCR beta chain was profiled in a study of blood T cell repertoires in COVID-19. On the study more broadly: Acute and convalescent COVID-19 samples came from the United States, Italy and Spain. PBMCs, B-cell-depleted T cells, or T cells provided the cDNA or gDNA that made up the material.

Per the original data handling: How many nucleated cells were present was estimated from reference gene primer amplification. Assay: immunoSEQ multiplex PCR; the TCRdb copy retains only in-frame clones and omits some. For V, J and clone size, that table is used; D and trimming come from the DNA. The top ten clones hold 5.1% of a sample with about 190,000 clones, approximately 85% of them seen once. The V and J ends lost 5 bases and 6 bases, in that order; junction bases with no gene match: 5. The CDR3 is 15 residues long. Germline V gene data show CDR1 as SGHRS and CDR2 as YFSETQ. Sequences were obtained from peripheral blood. The sequence was collected from a woman in her seventies with active or convalescent COVID-19. The chain employs TRBV5-1 and TRBJ2-1; 13 bases align to TRBD2. CDR3 bases: TGCGCCAGCAGAAGGACTAGCGGGAGTCCCAATGAGCAGTTCTTC. Encoded protein: CASRRTSGSPNEQFF.